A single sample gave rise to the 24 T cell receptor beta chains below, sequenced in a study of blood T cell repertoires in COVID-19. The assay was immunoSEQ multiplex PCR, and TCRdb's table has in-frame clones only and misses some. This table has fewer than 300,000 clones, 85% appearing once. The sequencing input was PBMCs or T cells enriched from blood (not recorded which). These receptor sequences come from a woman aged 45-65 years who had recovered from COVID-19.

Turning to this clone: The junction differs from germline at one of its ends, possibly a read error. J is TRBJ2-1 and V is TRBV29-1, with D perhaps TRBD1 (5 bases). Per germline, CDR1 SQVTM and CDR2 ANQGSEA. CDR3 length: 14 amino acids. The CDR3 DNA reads TGCAGCGTAGAAGTAGACAGCTCCTACAATGAGCAGTTCTTC. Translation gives CSVEVDSSYNEQFF.

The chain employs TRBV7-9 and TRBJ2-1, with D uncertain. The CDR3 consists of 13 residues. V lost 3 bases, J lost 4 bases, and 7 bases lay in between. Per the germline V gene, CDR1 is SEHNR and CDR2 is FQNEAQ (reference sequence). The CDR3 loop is CASSLGQYNEQFF. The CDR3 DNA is TGTGCCAGCAGCTTGGGCCAATACAATGAGCAGTTCTTC.

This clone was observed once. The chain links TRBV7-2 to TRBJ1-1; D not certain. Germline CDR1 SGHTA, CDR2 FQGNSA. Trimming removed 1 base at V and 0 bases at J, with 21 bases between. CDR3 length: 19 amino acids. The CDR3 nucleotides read TGTGCCAGCAGCTTAGTGTGGTCGGCCGGAGCTGGTATGAACACTGAAGCTTTCTTT. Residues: CASSLVWSAGAGMNTEAFF.

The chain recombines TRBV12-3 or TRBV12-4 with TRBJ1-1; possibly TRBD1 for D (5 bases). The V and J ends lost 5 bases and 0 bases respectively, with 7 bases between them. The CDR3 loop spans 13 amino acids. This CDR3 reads CASSQGLNTEAFF. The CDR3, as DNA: TGTGCCAGCAGTCAGGGTCTGAACACTGAAGCTTTCTTT.

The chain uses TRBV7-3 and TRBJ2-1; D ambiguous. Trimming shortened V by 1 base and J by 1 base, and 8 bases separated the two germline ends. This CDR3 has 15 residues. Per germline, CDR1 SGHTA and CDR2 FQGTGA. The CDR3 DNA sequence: TGTGCCAGCAGCTTAAATTCGGTGTCCTACAATGAGCAGTTCTTC. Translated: CASSLNSVSYNEQFF.

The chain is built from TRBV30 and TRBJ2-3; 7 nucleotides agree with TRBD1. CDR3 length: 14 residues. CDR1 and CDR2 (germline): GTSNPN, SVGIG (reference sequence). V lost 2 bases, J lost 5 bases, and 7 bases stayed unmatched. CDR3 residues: CAWSRGTEGDTQYF. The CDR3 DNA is TGTGCCTGGAGTAGGGGGACAGAGGGAGATACGCAGTATTTT.

DNA of the CDR3: TGTGCTAGTGGTCACCAGGGGACGGGCAATCAGCCCCAGCATTTT. This codes for CASGHQGTGNQPQHF. This chain uses TRBV12-5 with TRBJ1-5, with TRBD1 as a possible D gene (6 bases). This CDR3 has 15 residues. Looked up from germline, CDR1 is LGHNT and CDR2 is FRNRAP. Between the trimmed V and J ends, which lost 5 bases and 2 bases, there was a span of 13 bases.

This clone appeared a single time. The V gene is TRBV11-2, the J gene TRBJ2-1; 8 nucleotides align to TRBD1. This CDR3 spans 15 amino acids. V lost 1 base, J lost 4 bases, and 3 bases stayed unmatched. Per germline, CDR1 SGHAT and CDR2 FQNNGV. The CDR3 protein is CASSLATGAYNEQFF. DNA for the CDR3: TGTGCCAGCAGCTTAGCGACAGGGGCATACAATGAGCAGTTCTTC.

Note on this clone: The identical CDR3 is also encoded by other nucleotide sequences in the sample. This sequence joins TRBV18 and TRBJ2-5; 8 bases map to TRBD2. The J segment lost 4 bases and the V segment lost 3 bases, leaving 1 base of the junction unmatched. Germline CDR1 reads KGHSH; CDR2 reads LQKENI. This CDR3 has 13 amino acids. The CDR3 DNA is TGTGCCAGCTCACCGGGACTAGTAGAGACCCAGTACTTC. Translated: CASSPGLVETQYF.

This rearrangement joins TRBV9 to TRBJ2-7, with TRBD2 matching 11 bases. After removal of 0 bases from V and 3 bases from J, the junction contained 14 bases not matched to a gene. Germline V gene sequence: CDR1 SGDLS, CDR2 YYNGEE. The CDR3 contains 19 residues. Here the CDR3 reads CASSVGGSGGAVKSYEQYF. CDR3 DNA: TGTGCCAGCAGCGTAGGAGGTAGCGGGGGGGCCGTCAAGAGCTACGAGCAGTACTTC. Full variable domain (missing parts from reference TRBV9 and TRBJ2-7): DSGVTQTPKHLITATGQRVTLRCSPRSGDLSVYWYQQSLDQGLQFLIQYYNGEERAKGNILERFSAQQFPDLHSELNLSSLELGDSALYFCASSVGGSGGAVKSYEQYFGPGTRLTVT.

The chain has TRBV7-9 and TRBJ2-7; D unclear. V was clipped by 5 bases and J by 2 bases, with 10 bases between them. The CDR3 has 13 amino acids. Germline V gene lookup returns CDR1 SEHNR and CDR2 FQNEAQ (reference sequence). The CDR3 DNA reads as TGTGCCAGCAGCCCCACTACCACCTACGAGCAGTACTTC. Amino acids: CASSPTTTYEQYF.

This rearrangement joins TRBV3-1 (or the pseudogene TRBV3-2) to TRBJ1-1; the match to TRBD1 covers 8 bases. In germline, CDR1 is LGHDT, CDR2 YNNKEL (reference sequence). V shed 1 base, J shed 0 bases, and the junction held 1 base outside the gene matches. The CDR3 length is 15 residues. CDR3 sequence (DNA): TGTGCCAGCAGCCAAGCGGACAGGGTGAACACTGAAGCTTTCTTT. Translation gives CASSQADRVNTEAFF.

CDR3 nucleotide sequence: TGTGCCAGCAGTTTTAATCGGCCGGGACTAGCCTCGTACAATGAGCAGTTCTTC. This translates into CASSFNRPGLASYNEQFF. The genes are TRBV5-5 and TRBJ2-1, with TRBD2 identical over 9 bases. Per the germline V gene, CDR1 is SGHKS and CDR2 is YYEKEE (reference sequence). The CDR3 consists of 18 residues. Trimming at V came to 5 bases and at J to 4 bases, leaving 16 bases not matched to a gene.

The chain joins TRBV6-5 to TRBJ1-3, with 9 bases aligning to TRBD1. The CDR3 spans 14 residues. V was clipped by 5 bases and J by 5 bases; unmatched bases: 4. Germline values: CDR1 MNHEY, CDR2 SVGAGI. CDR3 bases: TGTGCCAGCAGTATGGGGACAGGGAGAAACACCATATATTTT. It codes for CASSMGTGRNTIYF.

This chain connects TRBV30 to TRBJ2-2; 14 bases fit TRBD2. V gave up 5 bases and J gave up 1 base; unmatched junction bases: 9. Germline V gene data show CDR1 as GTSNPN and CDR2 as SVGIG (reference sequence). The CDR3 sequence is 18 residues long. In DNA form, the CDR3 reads TGTGCCTGGGGAGCCCTAGGACTAGCGGGAGGGAACACCGGGGAGCTGTTTTTT. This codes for CAWGALGLAGGNTGELFF.

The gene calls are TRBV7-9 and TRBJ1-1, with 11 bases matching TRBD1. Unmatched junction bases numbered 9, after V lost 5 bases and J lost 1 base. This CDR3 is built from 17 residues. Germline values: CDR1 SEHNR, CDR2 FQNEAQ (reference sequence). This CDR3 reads CASSEGTGGLENTEAFF. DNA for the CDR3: TGTGCCAGCAGCGAAGGGACAGGGGGTCTAGAGAACACTGAAGCTTTCTTT. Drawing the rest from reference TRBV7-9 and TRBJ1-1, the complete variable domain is DTGVSQNPRHKITKRGQNVTFRCDPISEHNRLYWYRQTLGQGPEFLTYFQNEAQLEKSRLLSDRFSAERPKGSFSTLEIQRTEQGDSAMYLCASSEGTGGLENTEAFFGQGTRLTVV.

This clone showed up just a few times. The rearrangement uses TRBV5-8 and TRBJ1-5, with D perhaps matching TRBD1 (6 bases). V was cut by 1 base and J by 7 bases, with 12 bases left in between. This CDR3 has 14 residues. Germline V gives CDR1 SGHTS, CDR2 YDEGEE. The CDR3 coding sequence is TGTGCCAGCAGCTTGAGGGGGGGAGGGCAGCCCCAGCATTTT. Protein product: CASSLRGGGQPQHF.

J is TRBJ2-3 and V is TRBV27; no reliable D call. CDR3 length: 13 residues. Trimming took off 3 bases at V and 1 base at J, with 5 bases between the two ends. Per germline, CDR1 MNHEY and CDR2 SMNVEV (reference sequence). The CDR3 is CASSFSGTDTQYF. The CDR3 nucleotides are TGTGCCAGCAGTTTTTCAGGCACAGATACGCAGTATTTT.

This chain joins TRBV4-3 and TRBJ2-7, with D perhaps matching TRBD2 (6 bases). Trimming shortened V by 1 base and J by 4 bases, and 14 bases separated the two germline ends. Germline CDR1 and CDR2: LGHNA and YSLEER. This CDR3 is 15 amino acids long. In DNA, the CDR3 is TGCGCCAGCAGCCAAGGGACTACCCAAAATTACGAGCAGTACTTC. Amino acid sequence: CASSQGTTQNYEQYF.

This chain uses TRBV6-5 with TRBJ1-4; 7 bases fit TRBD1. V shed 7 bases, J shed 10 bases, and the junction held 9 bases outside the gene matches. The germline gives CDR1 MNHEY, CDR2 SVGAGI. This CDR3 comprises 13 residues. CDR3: CASKLRQGGKLFF. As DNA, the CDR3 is TGTGCCAGCAAATTACGACAGGGAGGAAAACTGTTTTTT.

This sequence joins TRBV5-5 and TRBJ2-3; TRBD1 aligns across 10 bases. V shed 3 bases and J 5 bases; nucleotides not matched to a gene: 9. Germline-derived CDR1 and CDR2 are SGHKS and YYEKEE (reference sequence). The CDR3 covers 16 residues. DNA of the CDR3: TGTGCCAGCAGCTCATCCGGGACAGGGGTTGGAGATACGCAGTATTTT. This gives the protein CASSSSGTGVGDTQYF.

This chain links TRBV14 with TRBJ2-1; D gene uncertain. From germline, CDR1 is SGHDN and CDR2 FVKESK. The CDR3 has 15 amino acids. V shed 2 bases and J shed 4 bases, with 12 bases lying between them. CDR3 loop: CASSQLFAPYNEQFF. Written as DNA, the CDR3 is TGTGCCAGCAGCCAACTATTCGCCCCATACAATGAGCAGTTCTTC.

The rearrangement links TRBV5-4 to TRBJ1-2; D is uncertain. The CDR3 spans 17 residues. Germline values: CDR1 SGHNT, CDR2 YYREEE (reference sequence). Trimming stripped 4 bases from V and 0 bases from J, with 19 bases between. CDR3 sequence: CASSRQTFGGANYGYTF. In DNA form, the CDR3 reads TGTGCCAGCAGCCGCCAGACCTTCGGCGGAGCTAACTATGGCTACACCTTC.

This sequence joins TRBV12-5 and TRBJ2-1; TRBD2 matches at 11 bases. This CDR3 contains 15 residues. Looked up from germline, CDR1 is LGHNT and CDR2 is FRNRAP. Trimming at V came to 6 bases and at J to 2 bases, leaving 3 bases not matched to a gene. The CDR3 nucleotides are TGTGCTAGTGGCTGGGGACTAGCGGCCTACAATGAGCAGTTCTTC. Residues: CASGWGLAAYNEQFF.